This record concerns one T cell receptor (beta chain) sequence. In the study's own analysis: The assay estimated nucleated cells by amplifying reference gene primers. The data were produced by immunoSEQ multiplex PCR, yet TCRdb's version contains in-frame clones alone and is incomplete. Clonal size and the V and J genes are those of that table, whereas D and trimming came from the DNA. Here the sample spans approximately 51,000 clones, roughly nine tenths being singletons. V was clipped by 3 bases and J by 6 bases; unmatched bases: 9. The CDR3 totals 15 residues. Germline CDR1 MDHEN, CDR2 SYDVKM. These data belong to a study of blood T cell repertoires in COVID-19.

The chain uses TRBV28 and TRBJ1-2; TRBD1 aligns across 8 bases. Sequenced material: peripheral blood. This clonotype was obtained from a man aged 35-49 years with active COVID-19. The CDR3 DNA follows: TGTGCCAGCAGTTTTTTGGACAGGGTTATCCATGGCTACACCTTC. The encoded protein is CASSFLDRVIHGYTF.